The 12 T cell receptor beta chains presented below share a single source sample, sequenced in a study of T cell responses to AZD1222 COVID-19 vaccine. Profiling relied on immunoSEQ multiplex PCR, and the TCRdb table lists in-frame clones only, not all of them. Of more than 70,000 clones in the sample, 85% were seen once. Sequencing was performed on peripheral blood, taken on day 0 of AZD1222 vaccination. The receptors stem from an adult in good health.

CDR3 sequence: CASSFDRGSGYGYTF. Written as DNA, the CDR3 is TGTGCCAGCAGCTTCGACAGGGGTTCAGGCTATGGCTACACCTTC. The rearrangement links TRBV7-2 to TRBJ1-2; 8 positions match TRBD1. The CDR3 has 15 amino acids. V lost 3 bases and J lost 4; bases outside the gene matches: 7. Germline lookup yields CDR1 SGHTA and CDR2 FQGNSA.

The genes are TRBV5-1 and TRBJ2-7, with 11 bases identical to TRBD2. The CDR3 runs to 17 residues. CDR1 is SGHRS and CDR2 is YFSETQ in the germline V gene. J lost 4 bases, V lost 4 bases, and 13 bases had no gene match. CDR3 sequence: CASSPVGLAGGGYEQYF. The CDR3 nucleotides are TGCGCCAGCAGCCCGGTGGGTCTAGCGGGGGGCGGGTACGAGCAGTACTTC.

This clone was recorded only once. V usage is TRBV3-1 (or the pseudogene TRBV3-2) and J usage is TRBJ1-1; no clear D. In germline, CDR1 is LGHDT, CDR2 YNNKEL (reference sequence). The ends were cut back, 4 bases at V and 2 bases at J, with 11 bases in the middle. There are 14 residues in the CDR3. The CDR3 nucleotides read TGTGCCAGCAGCCCAAGCCGACTTAACACTGAAGCTTTCTTT. Protein: CASSPSRLNTEAFF.

The chain employs TRBV5-6 and TRBJ2-1; perhaps TRBD1 as D (7 bases). With 2 bases removed from V and 3 bases from J, the gap between germline ends came to 18 bases. This CDR3 is 17 amino acids long. Germline assignment: CDR1 SGHDT and CDR2 YYEEEE. CDR3: CASSFPLGQGGYNEQFF. DNA of the CDR3: TGTGCCAGCAGCTTCCCCCTAGGTCAGGGGGGCTACAATGAGCAGTTCTTC. Full variable domain (remainder filled in from reference TRBV5-6 and TRBJ2-1): DAGVTQSPTHLIKTRGQQVTLRCSPKSGHDTVSWYQQALGQGPQFIFQYYEEEERQRGNFPDRFSGHQFPNYSSELNVNALLLGDSALYLCASSFPLGQGGYNEQFFGPGTRLTVL.

The chain employs TRBV27 and TRBJ2-7; 7 positions agree with TRBD1. The CDR3 totals 15 residues. The germline CDR1 and CDR2 sequences are MNHEY and SMNVEV (reference sequence). The ends lost 3 bases at V and 2 bases at J; junction bases unmatched: 7. The CDR3 spells CASSLSTGTAYEQYF. DNA for the CDR3: TGTGCCAGCAGTTTGTCAACCGGGACAGCCTACGAGCAGTACTTC.

This chain uses TRBV6-5 with TRBJ1-5; D remains ambiguous. Per germline, CDR1 MNHEY and CDR2 SVGAGI. The CDR3 is 13 residues long. V lost 2 bases and J 7 bases, leaving 9 bases between the germline ends. CDR3: CASSYQGQQPQHF. Here the CDR3 DNA reads TGTGCCAGCAGTTACCAAGGGCAACAGCCCCAGCATTTT.

Concerning this clone: Germline is not matched at one junction end, which may reflect a read error. This sequence joins TRBV7-2 and TRBJ1-5; D gene unclear. In germline, CDR1 is SGHTA, CDR2 FQGNSA. The CDR3 has 14 amino acids. CDR3 amino acids: CASNLTLGYQPQHF. DNA for the CDR3: TGTGCCAGCAACTTAACACTCGGGTATCAGCCCCAGCATTTT. The full variable domain, with the rest looked up from reference TRBV7-2 and TRBJ1-5, is GAGVSQSPSNKVTEKGKDVELRCDPISGHTALYWYRQSLGQGLEFLIYFQGNSAPDKSGLPSDRFSAERTGGSVSTLTIQRTQQEDSAVYLCASNLTLGYQPQHFGDGTRLSIL.

This chain connects TRBV6-2 or TRBV6-3 to TRBJ1-5; D ambiguous. The germline CDR1 and CDR2 sequences are MNHEY and SVGEGT. The V end was cut by 0 bases, the J end by 2 bases, with 14 bases between. This CDR3 is built from 17 residues. CDR3 DNA: TGTGCCAGCAGTTACTCGAGTCCAGTTGGGGGCAATCAGCCCCAGCATTTT. Translating gives CASSYSSPVGGNQPQHF.

The chain recombines TRBV12-5 with TRBJ2-1, with 8 positions matching TRBD1. The CDR3 contains 17 residues. CDR1 and CDR2 (germline): LGHNT, FRNRAP. V shed 4 bases and J 5 bases; nucleotides not matched to a gene: 13. The CDR3 DNA is TGTGCTAGTGGTTGGGGGCAGGGGGCTGAGTCAAACAATGAGCAGTTCTTC. This codes for CASGWGQGAESNNEQFF.

The V call is TRBV3-1 (or the pseudogene TRBV3-2), the J call TRBJ1-2; D may be TRBD1 (5 bases). Germline V gene sequence: CDR1 LGHDT, CDR2 YNNKEL (reference sequence). The CDR3 has 16 residues. V lost 0 bases, J lost 3 bases, and 14 bases lay in between. The CDR3 sequence is CASSQDPVQGDYGYTF. CDR3 DNA: TGTGCCAGCAGCCAAGATCCGGTCCAGGGAGACTATGGCTACACCTTC.

The chain combines TRBV19 with TRBJ2-7; D not certain. This CDR3 is 16 amino acids long. Germline CDR1 reads LNHDA; CDR2 reads SQIVND (reference sequence). Trimming left V 5 bases short and J 0 bases short, with 17 bases between. CDR3 DNA sequence: TGTGCCAGTAGTCCTAGACAATTCACCCGCTCCTACGAGCAGTACTTC. As protein: CASSPRQFTRSYEQYF.

The V call is TRBV30, the J call TRBJ1-4; D not certain. The CDR3 is 15 amino acids. Trimming removed 3 bases at V and 8 bases at J, with 19 bases between. Germline CDR1 and CDR2: GTSNPN and SVGIG (reference sequence). CDR3 protein: CAWSWGVHFGEKLFF. CDR3 sequence (DNA): TGTGCCTGGAGCTGGGGTGTCCATTTCGGCGAAAAACTGTTTTTT.